Below are 22 T cell receptor beta chains sequenced from a single sample in a study of T cell repertoires in cytomegalovirus infection. TCRdb analysed the reads with MiXCR anew, one entry per CDR3 protein. Of about 490,000 distinct CDR3 sequences listed, about 11% are singletons. Sequencing was carried out using PBMCs. These receptors originate from a human donor in good health (CMV status not recorded). Some clones in this sample may be carry-over from other donors' samples.

In its sample, this clonotype was seen many times. V usage is TRBV19 and J usage is TRBJ2-1, with TRBD2 matching over 8 bases. Germline assignment: CDR1 LNHDA and CDR2 SQIVND (reference sequence). The CDR3 extends over 16 amino acids. V shed 5 bases and J 9 bases; nucleotides not matched to a gene: 15. The CDR3 region is CASSLRGRGALGEQFF. DNA for the CDR3: TGTGCCAGTAGTCTTCGAGGGCGGGGGGCTTTAGGTGAGCAGTTCTTC.

This clonotype was observed at least ten times. This rearrangement joins TRBV7-3 to TRBJ2-1; TRBD1 matches at 12 bases. V lost 3 bases and J lost 9; bases outside the gene matches: 12. Germline V lookup: CDR1 SGHTA, CDR2 FQGTGA. There are 17 residues in the CDR3. The DNA for the CDR3 is TGTGCCAGCAGCTTCGCCCCCGGGACAGGGGGCGGGGGTGAGCAGTTCTTC. This translates into CASSFAPGTGGGGEQFF. Combining the CDR3 with reference TRBV7-3 and TRBJ2-1 gives the whole variable domain GAGVSQTPSNKVTEKGKYVELRCDPISGHTALYWYRQSLGQGPEFLIYFQGTGAADDSGLPNDRFFAVRPEGSVSTLKIQRTERGDSAVYLCASSFAPGTGGGGEQFFGPGTRLTVL.

There are a few counts of this clonotype. V is TRBV5-6 and J is TRBJ1-5; TRBD1 might be the D (6 bases). Germline CDR1 and CDR2: SGHDT and YYEEEE. V shed 5 bases and J shed 3 bases, with 12 bases lying between them. CDR3 length: 14 residues. The CDR3 reads CASSFGQFNQPQHF. Written as DNA, the CDR3 is TGTGCCAGCAGTTTCGGACAGTTCAATCAGCCCCAGCATTTT.

The chain links TRBV7-9 to TRBJ2-1; possibly TRBD1 or TRBD2 for D (5 bases each). Germline CDR1 is SEHNR and CDR2 is FQNEAQ (reference sequence). CDR3 length: 15 residues. Trimming left V 1 base short and J 7 bases short, with 14 bases between. The CDR3: CASSLVGTQRNEQFF. The CDR3 nucleotides read TGTGCCAGCAGCTTAGTAGGGACCCAACGGAATGAGCAGTTCTTC.

This clonotype occurred many times. CDR3 amino acids: CARRRMRGVMYTF. DNA for the CDR3: TGTGCCAGAAGACGCATGAGGGGAGTGATGTACACCTTC. The chain is built from TRBV2 and TRBJ1-2; maybe TRBD1 (5 bases). V was shortened by 9 bases and J by 11 bases, with 22 bases between the two germline ends. Germline CDR1 and CDR2: SNHLY and FYNNEI. This CDR3 is 13 amino acids long.

This clonotype was picked up many times. The chain carries TRBV5-4 and TRBJ2-7, with TRBD1 matching 7 bases. V gave up 2 bases and J gave up 2 bases; unmatched junction bases: 7. Germline V lookup: CDR1 SGHNT, CDR2 YYREEE (reference sequence). CDR3 length equals 15 residues. CDR3 loop: CASSLSQGYPYEQYF. CDR3 nucleotide sequence: TGTGCCAGCAGCTTATCACAGGGGTACCCCTACGAGCAGTACTTC.

The table lists this clonotype with many counts. The chain carries TRBV7-9 and TRBJ2-2; D is uncertain. V was trimmed by 4 bases and J by 6 bases, leaving 12 bases between them. Germline V gene data show CDR1 as SEHNR and CDR2 as FQNEAQ (reference sequence). This CDR3 comprises 14 residues. CDR3 protein: CASSSHSLSGELFF. CDR3 sequence (DNA): TGTGCCAGCAGCTCTCACTCATTATCCGGGGAGCTGTTTTTT.

There are a few counts of this clonotype. The gene calls are TRBV20-1 and TRBJ2-7, with 8 bases aligning to TRBD1. The junction had 6 bases not matched to a gene; V was cut back by 7 bases and J by 1 base. Germline CDR1 DFQATT, CDR2 SNEGSKA (reference sequence). The CDR3 loop spans 13 amino acids. The CDR3 spells CSGSDRASYEQYF. CDR3 bases: TGCAGTGGTTCGGACAGGGCTTCCTACGAGCAGTACTTC.

This clonotype was counted at least ten times. This chain links TRBV6-1 with TRBJ2-1; TRBD2 is a possible D gene (5 bases). The V gene's germline CDR1 is MNHNS and CDR2 SASEGT. V was clipped by 5 bases and J by 6 bases, with 8 bases between them. The length of the CDR3 is 12 residues. The CDR3 region has the DNA TGTGCCAGCAGTTGGACTGGCAATGAGCAGTTCTTC. This codes for CASSWTGNEQFF.

With respect to this clonotype: This may stem from a read error, because a much larger clone lies one nucleotide away. V gene TRBV7-6 combines with J gene TRBJ1-1; possibly TRBD1 for D (5 bases). This CDR3 contains 15 residues. V was clipped by 5 bases and J by 3 bases, with 16 bases between them. CDR1 is SGHVS, CDR2 FNYEAQ, per germline. As DNA, the CDR3 is TGTGCCAGCAGCCCCTGGAAGGGGCTGTACACTGAAGCTTTCTTT. It codes for CASSPWKGLYTEAFF.

This clonotype was counted ten times or more. The gene calls are TRBV5-4 and TRBJ2-1; 10 bases align to TRBD2. The trim removed 0 bases at V and 9 bases at J, leaving 6 bases unmatched. The CDR3 is made up of 15 amino acids. CDR1 and CDR2 from the germline V gene are SGHNT and YYREEE (reference sequence). The CDR3 loop reads CASSLESGRAREQFF. The DNA for the CDR3 is TGTGCCAGCAGCTTGGAAAGCGGGAGGGCCCGTGAGCAGTTCTTC. Variable domain in full (rest from reference TRBV5-4 and TRBJ2-1): ETGVTQSPTHLIKTRGQQVTLRCSSQSGHNTVSWYQQALGQGPQFIFQYYREEENGRGNFPPRFSGLQFPNYSSELNVNALELDDSALYLCASSLESGRAREQFFGPGTRLTVL.

This clonotype came up many times. V gene TRBV29-1 combines with J gene TRBJ1-1; 9 nucleotides line up with TRBD1. Germline V CDR1 and CDR2: SQVTM, ANQGSEA. The CDR3 consists of 12 residues. V gave up 6 bases and J gave up 4 bases; unmatched junction bases: 3. This chain's CDR3 is CSVGQGSTEAFF. CDR3 sequence (DNA): TGCAGCGTGGGACAGGGAAGCACTGAAGCTTTCTTT.

A few counts support this clonotype. The genes are TRBV5-4 and TRBJ2-2; 7 nucleotides align to TRBD2. V lost 2 bases, J lost 0 bases, and 4 bases stayed unmatched. The CDR3 has 16 residues. Germline V gene data show CDR1 as SGHNT and CDR2 as YYREEE (reference sequence). CDR3 in DNA: TGTGCCAGCAGCTTATCTAGCGGCGCGAACACCGGGGAGCTGTTTTTT. Protein product: CASSLSSGANTGELFF.

Note on this clonotype: This may arise from a read error, as a much more abundant clone is one base away. The J gene is TRBJ2-1, the V gene TRBV5-5; 9 nucleotides align to TRBD1. The DNA matches TRBJ2-7 better at its end, which makes the J call doubtful. Germline V gives CDR1 SGHKS, CDR2 YYEKEE (reference sequence). The CDR3 has 14 residues. The CDR3 bases are TGTGCCAGCAGCCCTCCGACAGGGGGTTCCGAGCAGTACTTC. This gives the protein CASSPPTGGSEQYF.

This clonotype was picked up many times. The chain is built from TRBV4-1 and TRBJ1-3; TRBD1 might be the D (5 bases). The germline V gene has CDR1 MGHRA and CDR2 YSYEKL. The V and J ends lost 1 base and 2 bases respectively, with 18 bases between them. There are 18 residues in the CDR3. The CDR3 protein is CASSQAGTTGIAGNTIYF. CDR3 DNA sequence: TGCGCCAGCAGCCAAGCCGGTACCACAGGAATCGCTGGAAACACCATATATTTT.

This clonotype was seen repeatedly, ten times or more. The rearrangement joins TRBV20-1 to TRBJ2-4; D is unclear. Germline values: CDR1 DFQATT, CDR2 SNEGSKA (reference sequence). V lost 6 bases, J lost 7 bases, and 16 bases lay in between. This CDR3 contains 13 residues. This chain's CDR3 is CSAGRTLRNIQYF. CDR3 DNA: TGCAGTGCCGGACGAACCCTGAGGAACATTCAGTACTTC.

In this sample, this clonotype turned up many times. J is TRBJ2-2 and V is TRBV27, with 7 bases matching TRBD1. With 7 bases clipped from V and 2 bases from J, the junction kept 4 bases outside the gene matches. There are 14 residues in the CDR3. Per the germline V gene, CDR1 is MNHEY and CDR2 is SMNVEV (reference sequence). The CDR3 reads CASTGQENTGELFF. The DNA of the CDR3 is TGTGCCAGCACCGGACAGGAAAACACCGGGGAGCTGTTTTTT.

This clonotype has a count of ten or more. The chain combines TRBV10-3 with TRBJ2-5, with TRBD2 as a possible D gene (6 bases). V lost 0 bases and J 1 base, leaving 6 bases between the germline ends. CDR1 ENHRY and CDR2 SYGVKD come from the germline V gene. The CDR3 extends over 14 amino acids. In nucleotides, the CDR3 is TGTGCCATCAGTGAGTCTAGCGGCCAAGAGACCCAGTACTTC. It translates to CAISESSGQETQYF.

This clonotype was seen a handful of times. J is TRBJ1-2 and V is TRBV19, with 8 bases fitting TRBD1. CDR3 size: 15 residues. Germline V gene data show CDR1 as LNHDA and CDR2 as SQIVND (reference sequence). J was trimmed by 5 bases and V by 7 bases; bases with no gene match: 12. The CDR3 sequence: CASMTTGTGRYGYTF. Written as DNA, the CDR3 is TGTGCCAGTATGACCACCGGGACAGGCCGATATGGCTACACCTTC.

In this sample, this clonotype turned up many times. V is TRBV10-3 and J is TRBJ2-2; 7 nucleotides match TRBD1. The V gene's germline CDR1 is ENHRY and CDR2 SYGVKD. CDR3 length equals 14 residues. Trimming took 6 bases from V and 1 from J; bases not matched to a gene: 2. CDR3: CAIRGQLNTGELFF. In DNA, the CDR3 is TGTGCCATCAGGGGACAGTTGAACACCGGGGAGCTGTTTTTT.

The J gene is TRBJ2-1, the V gene TRBV4-2; D is perhaps TRBD2 (6 bases). Trimming removed 5 bases from V and 9 bases from J, with 20 bases in between. The CDR3 extends over 15 amino acids. From germline, CDR1 is LGHNA and CDR2 YNFKEQ. The CDR3 DNA is TGTGCCAGCAGCACGAGGGTCCAGGGAGGCAGTGAGCAGTTCTTC. Translated: CASSTRVQGGSEQFF.

This clonotype showed up many times. The rearrangement joins TRBV6-1 to TRBJ2-7; TRBD1 agrees at 8 bases. Per germline, CDR1 MNHNS and CDR2 SASEGT. This CDR3 comprises 12 residues. J gave up 7 bases and V 5 bases, and 4 bases lay outside the gene matches. The CDR3 bases are TGTGCCAGCAGTCGAACAGGGGGAGAGCAGTACTTC. Translated, it gives CASSRTGGEQYF.